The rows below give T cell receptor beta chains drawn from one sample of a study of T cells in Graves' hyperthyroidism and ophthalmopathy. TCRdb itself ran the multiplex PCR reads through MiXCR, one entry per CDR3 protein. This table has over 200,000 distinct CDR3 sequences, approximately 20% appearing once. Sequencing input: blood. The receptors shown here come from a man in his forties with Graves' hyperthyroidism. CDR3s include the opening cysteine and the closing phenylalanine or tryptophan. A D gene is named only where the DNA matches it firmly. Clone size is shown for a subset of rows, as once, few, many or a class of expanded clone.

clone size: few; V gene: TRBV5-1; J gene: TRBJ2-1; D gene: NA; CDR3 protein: CASSLAHSDGEQFF; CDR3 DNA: TGCGCCAGCAGCTTAGCTCATTCGGACGGGGAGCAGTTCTTC
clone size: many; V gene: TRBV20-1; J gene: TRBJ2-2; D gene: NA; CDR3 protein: CSASWHTGELFF; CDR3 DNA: TGCAGTGCTAGTTGGCATACCGGGGAGCTGTTTTTT
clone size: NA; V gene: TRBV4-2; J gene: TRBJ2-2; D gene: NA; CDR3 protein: CASSQDRDPLTGELFF; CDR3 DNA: TGTGCCAGCAGCCAGGACCGGGACCCCCTCACCGGGGAGCTGTTTTTT
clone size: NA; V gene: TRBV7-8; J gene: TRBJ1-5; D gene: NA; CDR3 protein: CASSLFGSGFVSNQPQHF; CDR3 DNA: TGTGCCAGCAGCTTATTTGGGTCAGGGTTTGTAAGCAATCAGCCCCAGCATTTT
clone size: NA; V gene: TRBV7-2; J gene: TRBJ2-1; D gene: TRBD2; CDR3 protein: CASSTKTSGGAYYNERFF; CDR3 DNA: TGTGCCAGCAGCACTAAGACTAGCGGGGGAGCCTACTACAATGAGCGGTTCTTC
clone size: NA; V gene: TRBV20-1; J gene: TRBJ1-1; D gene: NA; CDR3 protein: CSARDLGEVGIAEAFF; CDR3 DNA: TGCAGTGCTAGAGATCTCGGAGAGGTGGGGATCGCTGAAGCTTTCTTT
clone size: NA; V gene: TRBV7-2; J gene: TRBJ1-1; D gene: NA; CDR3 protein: CASSTGWEGSEAFF; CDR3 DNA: TGTGCCAGCAGCACAGGGTGGGAAGGGTCTGAAGCTTTCTTT
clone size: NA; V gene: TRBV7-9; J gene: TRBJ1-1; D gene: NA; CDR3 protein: CASSPGAATNTEAFF; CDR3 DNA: TGTGCCAGCTCACCGGGGGCAGCCACTAACACTGAAGCTTTCTTT
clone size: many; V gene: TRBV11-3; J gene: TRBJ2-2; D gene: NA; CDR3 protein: CASSPGGAANTGELFF; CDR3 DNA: TGTGCCAGCAGCCCCGGGGGAGCGGCGAACACCGGGGAGCTGTTTTTT
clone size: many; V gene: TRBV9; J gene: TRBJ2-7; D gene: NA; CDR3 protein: CASSPTGASNYEQYF; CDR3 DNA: TGTGCCAGCAGCCCGACGGGGGCCTCCAATTACGAGCAGTACTTC
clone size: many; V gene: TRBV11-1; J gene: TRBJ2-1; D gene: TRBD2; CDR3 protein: CASSLLAGGLYEQFF; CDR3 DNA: TGTGCCAGCAGCTTACTAGCGGGGGGGCTTTATGAGCAGTTCTTC
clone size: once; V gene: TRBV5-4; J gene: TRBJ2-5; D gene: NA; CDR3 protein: CASSPQIEGETQYF; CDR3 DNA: TGTGCCAGCAGCCCACAAATCGAGGGGGAGACCCAGTACTTC
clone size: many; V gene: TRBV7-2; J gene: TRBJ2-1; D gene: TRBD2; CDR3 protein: CASSPGLAGENNEQFF; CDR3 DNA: TGTGCCAGCAGCCCGGGACTAGCGGGGGAAAACAATGAGCAGTTCTTC
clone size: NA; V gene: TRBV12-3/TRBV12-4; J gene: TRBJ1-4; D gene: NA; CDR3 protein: CASSLTGTNEKLFF; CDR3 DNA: TGTGCCAGCAGTTTAACCGGGACAAATGAAAAACTGTTTTTT
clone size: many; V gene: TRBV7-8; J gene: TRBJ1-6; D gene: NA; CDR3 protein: CASSPDIILHF; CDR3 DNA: TGTGCCAGCAGCCCGGACATAATCCTCCACTTT
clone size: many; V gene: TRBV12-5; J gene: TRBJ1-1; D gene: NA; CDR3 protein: CASGLSGTTEAFF; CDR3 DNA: TGTGCTAGTGGTTTGTCAGGGACCACTGAAGCTTTCTTT
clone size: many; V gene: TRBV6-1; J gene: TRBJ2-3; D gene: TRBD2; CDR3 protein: CASTKGSGGPRDTQYF; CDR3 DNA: TGTGCCAGCACCAAGGGTTCGGGGGGGCCGAGGGATACGCAGTATTTT
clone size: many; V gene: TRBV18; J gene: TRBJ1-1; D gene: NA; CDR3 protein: CASSPPDSEAFF; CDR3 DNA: TGTGCCAGCTCACCCCCGGATTCTGAAGCTTTCTTT
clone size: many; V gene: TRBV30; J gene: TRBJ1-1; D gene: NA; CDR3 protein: CAWSLRRNTEAFF; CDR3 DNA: TGTGCCTGGAGTCTGCGTCGGAACACTGAAGCTTTCTTT
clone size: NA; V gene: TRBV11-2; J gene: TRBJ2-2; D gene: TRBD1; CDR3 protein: CASSYRDSPTGELFF; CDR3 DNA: TGTGCCAGCAGCTACCGGGACAGTCCCACCGGGGAGCTGTTTTTT
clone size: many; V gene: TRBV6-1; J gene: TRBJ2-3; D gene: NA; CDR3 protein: CASTDLGTDTQYF; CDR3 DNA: TGTGCCAGCACCGACCTAGGCACAGATACGCAGTATTTT
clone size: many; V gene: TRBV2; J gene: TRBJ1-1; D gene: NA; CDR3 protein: CASSEESAAFF; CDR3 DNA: TGTGCCAGCAGTGAAGAGTCCGCCGCTTTCTTT
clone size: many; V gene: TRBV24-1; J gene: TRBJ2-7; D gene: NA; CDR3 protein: CATSESGQRYYEQYF; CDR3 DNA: TGTGCCACCAGTGAATCTGGACAGAGATACTACGAGCAGTACTTC
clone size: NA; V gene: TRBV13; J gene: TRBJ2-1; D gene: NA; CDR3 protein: CASSPVTSYNEQFF; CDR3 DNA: TGTGCCAGCAGCCCCGTTACCTCCTACAATGAGCAGTTCTTC